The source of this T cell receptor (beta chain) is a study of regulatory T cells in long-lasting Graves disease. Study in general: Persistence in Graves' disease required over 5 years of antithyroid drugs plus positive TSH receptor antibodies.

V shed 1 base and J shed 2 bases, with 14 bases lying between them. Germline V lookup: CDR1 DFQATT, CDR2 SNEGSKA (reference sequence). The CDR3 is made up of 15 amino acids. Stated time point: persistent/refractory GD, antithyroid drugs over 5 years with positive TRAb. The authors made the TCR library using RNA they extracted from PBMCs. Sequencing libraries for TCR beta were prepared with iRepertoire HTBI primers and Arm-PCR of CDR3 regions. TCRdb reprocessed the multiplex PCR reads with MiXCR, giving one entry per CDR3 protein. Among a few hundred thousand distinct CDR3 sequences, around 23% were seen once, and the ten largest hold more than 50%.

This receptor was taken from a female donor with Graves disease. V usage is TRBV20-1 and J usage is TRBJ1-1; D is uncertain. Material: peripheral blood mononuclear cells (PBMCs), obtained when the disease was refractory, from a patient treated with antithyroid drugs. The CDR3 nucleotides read TGCAGTGCTAGAGTGCGAGGTTGGAGTAACACTGAAGCTTTCTTT. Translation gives CSARVRGWSNTEAFF.